Listed below are T cell receptor beta chains from one sample, sequenced in a study of T cell repertoires in cytomegalovirus infection. TCRdb independently ran MiXCR on the reads; one entry per CDR3 protein. The sample lists some 450,000 distinct CDR3 sequences, roughly 30% occurring once. The sequenced sample consisted of PBMCs. These receptor sequences come from a human donor in good health (CMV status not recorded). Some clones in this sample may be carry-over from other donors' samples. Each CDR3 is given with its conserved first and last residue. A D gene is named only where the DNA matches it firmly. Expanded clones get a size class; other rows say once, few or many, or leave the size out.

V gene	D gene	J gene	clone size	CDR3 DNA	CDR3 protein
TRBV7-9	.	TRBJ1-1	.	TGTGCCTGCCCCCGGGGTATGGGTAACAACACTGAAGCTTTCTTT	CACPRGMGNNTEAFF
TRBV11-2	TRBD2	TRBJ2-3	.	TGTGCCAGCAGCATGGGACTACCAGACACAGATACGCAGTATTTT	CASSMGLPDTDTQYF
TRBV12-3/TRBV12-4	.	TRBJ2-7	many	TGTGCCAGCACCAGTACCCCAGGGGTTGGTGAGCAGTACTTC	CASTSTPGVGEQYF
TRBV4-1	TRBD2	TRBJ2-1	.	TGCGCCAGCAGCCAAGAACTAGCGGGGGGGCCTGGTGAGCAGTTCTTC	CASSQELAGGPGEQFF
TRBV5-6	TRBD2	TRBJ2-1	.	TGTGCCAGCAGCTTGACTAGCGGGGGTGCGATCAAGGAGCAGTTCTTC	CASSLTSGGAIKEQFF
TRBV6-1	TRBD1	TRBJ1-5	few	TGTGCCAGCAGTGAGAGACAGGGTCTCAATCAGCCCCAGCATTTT	CASSERQGLNQPQHF
TRBV12-3/TRBV12-4	TRBD1	TRBJ2-7	few	TGTGCCAGCAGTCCTGGGACAGTTGTCGAGCAGTACTTC	CASSPGTVVEQYF
TRBV3-1	.	TRBJ2-7	.	TGTGCCAGCAGCCGTGCGGGGGAGCAGTACTTC	CASSRAGEQYF
TRBV5-6	.	TRBJ2-5	.	TGTGCCAGCAGATTCGGACATGGTCCGCAAGAGAACCAGTACTTC	CASRFGHGPQENQYF
TRBV3-1	.	TRBJ2-1	.	TGTGCCAGCAGCCAAGTTGGGCTGAGGGCTAGGAATGAGCAGTTCTTC	CASSQVGLRARNEQFF
TRBV4-1	.	TRBJ1-4	few	TGCGCCAGCAGCCCCCGACAGGTTCCTAATGAAAAACTGTTTTTT	CASSPRQVPNEKLFF
TRBV7-4	.	TRBJ2-1	once	TGTGCCAGCAGCCCGACGGGGGGCAAGTACAATGAGCAGTTCTTC	CASSPTGGKYNEQFF
TRBV20-1	.	TRBJ2-7	.	TGCAGTGCGGCGGGACCGAGCTACGAGCAGTACTTC	CSAAGPSYEQYF
TRBV6-5	TRBD2	TRBJ2-1	many	TGTGCCAGCAGTTACCTAGCGGGGGACTACAATGAGCAGTTCTTC	CASSYLAGDYNEQFF
TRBV11-2	TRBD1	TRBJ1-3	.	TGTGCCAGCAGCTTAAACGGACAGGGGGGAAACACCATATATTTT	CASSLNGQGGNTIYF
TRBV7-2	TRBD1	TRBJ1-1	.	TGTGCCAGCAGCATCGGGACAGTGACTGAAGCTTTCTTT	CASSIGTVTEAFF
TRBV28	TRBD2	TRBJ2-1	.	TGTGCCAGCAGGGCGGGACTAGCGGGGATCAATGAGCAGTTCTTC	CASRAGLAGINEQFF
TRBV6-2/TRBV6-3	.	TRBJ1-1	.	TGTGCCAGCACTCAAAACACTGAAGCTTTCTTT	CASTQNTEAFF
TRBV24-1	TRBD2	TRBJ2-1	.	TGTGCCACCAGTGACAGATCTAGCGGGCCGAGGGATGAGCAGTTCTTC	CATSDRSSGPRDEQFF
TRBV11-2	.	TRBJ2-1	many	TGTGCCAGCAGCTTAGATTCTGGGTCCTACAATGAGCAGTTCTTC	CASSLDSGSYNEQFF
TRBV28	.	TRBJ1-6	few	TGTGCCAGCAGTCTAACAGTGGGGTCACCCCTCCACTTT	CASSLTVGSPLHF
TRBV19	.	TRBJ1-2	few	TGTGCCACAGAACCCGGGACCCTCTTC	CATEPGTLF
TRBV6-6	.	TRBJ2-5	.	TGTGCCCGCAGCCCGACAGTGGTGAGAGTTCGGCAAGAGACCCAGTACTTC	CARSPTVVRVRQETQYF
TRBV11-1	.	TRBJ2-5	many	TGTGCCAGCAGCTTAGAGCAGAAAGAGACCCAGTACTTC	CASSLEQKETQYF
TRBV14	TRBD2	TRBJ2-3	.	TGTGCCAGCAGCCAAGTAACGGGACTAGCCACAGATACGCAGTATTTT	CASSQVTGLATDTQYF
TRBV4-1	.	TRBJ1-6	.	TGCGCCAGCATCCAAGCTGATCCAAGCTCCTATAATTCACCCCTCCACTTT	CASIQADPSSYNSPLHF
TRBV25-1	TRBD2	TRBJ2-5	.	TGTGCCAGCAGTGTCAGCGGGGGGACCGTGGAGACCCAGTACTTC	CASSVSGGTVETQYF
TRBV7-2	TRBD1	TRBJ2-5	.	TGTGCCAGCAGCATAGGGACAGCCTTCCAAGAGACCCAGTACTTC	CASSIGTAFQETQYF
TRBV11-2	.	TRBJ2-7	.	TGTGCCAGCAGCTCCCTCGGCACGCAGAAGGCCTACGAGCAGTACTTC	CASSSLGTQKAYEQYF
TRBV4-1	.	TRBJ1-2	.	TGCGCCAGCAGCCAAGAATCCAGGGCGGCGGCTAACTATGGCTACACCTTC	CASSQESRAAANYGYTF
TRBV7-9	.	TRBJ1-3	few	TGTGCCAGCAGCGGGGACGGCTCTGGAAACACCATATATTTT	CASSGDGSGNTIYF
TRBV18	TRBD1	TRBJ1-1	.	TGTGCCAGCTCACCCACACAGGGGCGGCTGAACACTGAAGCTTTCTTT	CASSPTQGRLNTEAFF
TRBV7-9	.	TRBJ2-1	many	TGTGCCAGCAGCTTAGGGCTAAATGTGTACAATGAGCAGTTCTTC	CASSLGLNVYNEQFF
TRBV3-1	.	TRBJ2-5	.	TGTGCCAGCAGCCAAGGTTTAACATCGATTGGAGAGACCCAGTACTTC	CASSQGLTSIGETQYF
TRBV11-2	.	TRBJ2-1	.	TGTGCCAGCAGCTTAGCAGGCAGGTGCTTGTACAATGATCAGTTCTTC	CASSLAGRCLYNDQFF
TRBV14	.	TRBJ1-2	many	TGTGCCAGCAGCCATGCATCCGGGACGGAAGTGTATGGCTACACCTTC	CASSHASGTEVYGYTF
TRBV4-1	TRBD1	TRBJ1-4	.	TGCGCCAGCAGCCAGGACGGGACAGTAAATGAAAAACTGTTTTTT	CASSQDGTVNEKLFF
TRBV7-8	.	TRBJ2-2	many	TGTGCCAGCAGCTTAACGGGAAACACCGGGGAGCTGTTTTTT	CASSLTGNTGELFF
TRBV4-1	TRBD2	TRBJ2-3	few	TGCGCCAGCAGCCCCCGACTAGCGGGGGGAAGCACAGATACGCAGTATTTT	CASSPRLAGGSTDTQYF
TRBV12-3/TRBV12-4	TRBD1	TRBJ2-7	.	TGTGCCAGCAGTCTTAGACAGGGAAAGGACGAGCAGTACTTC	CASSLRQGKDEQYF
TRBV7-6	.	TRBJ1-6	.	TGTGCCAGCAGCCCACCGACAGCCATAGTAATTTCACCCCTCCACTTT	CASSPPTAIVISPLHF
TRBV25-1	TRBD1	TRBJ1-1	.	TGTGCCGGACAGGGACCGAACACTGAAGCTTTCTTT	CAGQGPNTEAFF
TRBV25-1	.	TRBJ1-2	.	TGTGCCAGCATTGAATTGAACACCGCCTATGGCTACACCTTC	CASIELNTAYGYTF
TRBV7-6	.	TRBJ2-1	many	TGTGCCAGCAGCTCTACTGGGCGTAATGAGCAGTTCTTC	CASSSTGRNEQFF
TRBV19	.	TRBJ1-2	few	TGTGCCAGTAGTAACTCCGCAGGGTCAGGAATCTATGGCTACACCTTC	CASSNSAGSGIYGYTF
TRBV6-8	.	TRBJ1-2	.	TGTGCCAGCAGTTACTCGAAGGGTCGGGCTGGCTACACCTTC	CASSYSKGRAGYTF
TRBV7-7	.	TRBJ2-2	.	TGTGCTAGCAGCCCCCGACTCGAAACCGGGGAGCTGTTTTTT	CASSPRLETGELFF
TRBV20-1	.	TRBJ2-7	.	TGCAGTGCGGCGCGTCATCCTTCCTACGAGCAGTACTTC	CSAARHPSYEQYF